This is a list of T cell receptor beta chains from one sample in a study of control samples from healthy donors and cancer patients. Some clones are missing from TCRdb's copy, which holds only in-frame ones; the method was immunoSEQ multiplex PCR. The sample contains some 80,000 clones, 70% to 90% of which appear only once. The sample taken for sequencing was PBMCs. These receptors all come from a woman aged 55-70 years with head and neck cancer. Both conserved end residues are part of each CDR3.

V: TRBV9; J: TRBJ1-5; CDR3: CASSVVPGQPQHF
V: TRBV19; J: TRBJ2-2; CDR3: CASTPQSGAAGELFF
V: TRBV19; J: TRBJ1-2; CDR3: CASSIQGANYGYTF
V: TRBV19; J: TRBJ2-1; CDR3: CASTSWGYNEQFF
V: TRBV30; J: TRBJ1-1; CDR3: CAWSVGIVVNTEAFF
V: TRBV2; J: TRBJ2-1; CDR3: CASSEGTYNEQFF
V: TRBV12-3/TRBV12-4; J: TRBJ2-5; CDR3: CASSFQGPETQYF
V: TRBV14; J: TRBJ1-1; CDR3: CASSQQKNTEAFF
V: TRBV16; J: TRBJ1-1; CDR3: CASRGTVNTEAFF
V: TRBV19; J: TRBJ2-5; CDR3: CASSSGQVRFSGETQYF